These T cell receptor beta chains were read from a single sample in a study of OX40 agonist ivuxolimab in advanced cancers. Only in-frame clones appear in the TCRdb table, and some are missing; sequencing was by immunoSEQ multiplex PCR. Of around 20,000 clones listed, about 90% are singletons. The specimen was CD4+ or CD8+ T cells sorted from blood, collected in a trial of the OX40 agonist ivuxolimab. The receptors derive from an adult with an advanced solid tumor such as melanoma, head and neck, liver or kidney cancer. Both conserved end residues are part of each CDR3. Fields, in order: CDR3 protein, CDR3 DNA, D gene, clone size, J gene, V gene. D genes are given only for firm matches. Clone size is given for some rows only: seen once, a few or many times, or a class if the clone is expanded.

cdr3_aa: CASSQAPRGAAEQYF
cdr3_nt: TGCGCCAGCAGCCAAGCTCCCCGCGGGGCCGCCGAGCAGTACTTC
d_call: NA
clone_size: NA
j_call: TRBJ2-7
v_call: TRBV4-3

cdr3_aa: CASSLGMGRETQYF
cdr3_nt: TGTGCCAGCAGCTTAGGGATGGGGCGGGAGACCCAGTACTTC
d_call: NA
clone_size: NA
j_call: TRBJ2-5
v_call: TRBV11-3

cdr3_aa: CASSPGLVGGYEQYF
cdr3_nt: TGTGCCAGCAGCCCTGGGCTGGTAGGTGGCTACGAGCAGTACTTC
d_call: NA
clone_size: NA
j_call: TRBJ2-7
v_call: TRBV7-2

cdr3_aa: CATSRDPLNEQFF
cdr3_nt: TGTGCCACCAGCAGAGACCCCCTAAATGAGCAGTTCTTC
d_call: NA
clone_size: NA
j_call: TRBJ2-1
v_call: TRBV15

cdr3_aa: CASSVGHINTEAFF
cdr3_nt: TGTGCCAGCAGCGTAGGACATATAAACACTGAAGCTTTCTTT
d_call: NA
clone_size: NA
j_call: TRBJ1-1
v_call: TRBV9

cdr3_aa: CASSLGTGVPNTGELFF
cdr3_nt: TGTGCTAGCAGCTTGGGGACAGGGGTACCGAACACCGGGGAGCTGTTTTTT
d_call: TRBD1
clone_size: NA
j_call: TRBJ2-2
v_call: TRBV7-7

cdr3_aa: CSATSGYEQYF
cdr3_nt: TGCAGTGCCACTAGCGGCTACGAGCAGTACTTC
d_call: TRBD2
clone_size: NA
j_call: TRBJ2-7
v_call: TRBV20-1

cdr3_aa: CASSSIGQISYNEQFF
cdr3_nt: TGTGCCAGCAGTTCGATCGGACAGATTAGCTACAATGAGCAGTTCTTC
d_call: NA
clone_size: NA
j_call: TRBJ2-1
v_call: TRBV28

cdr3_aa: CASSYSTQGLYEQYF
cdr3_nt: TGTGCCAGCAGTTACTCGACTCAGGGACTTTACGAGCAGTACTTC
d_call: NA
clone_size: NA
j_call: TRBJ2-7
v_call: TRBV6-5

cdr3_aa: CARPGVKETQYF
cdr3_nt: TGTGCCAGGCCTGGAGTAAAGGAGACCCAGTACTTC
d_call: NA
clone_size: NA
j_call: TRBJ2-5
v_call: TRBV28

cdr3_aa: CSVEVSSYEQYF
cdr3_nt: TGCAGCGTTGAAGTCAGTTCCTACGAGCAGTACTTC
d_call: NA
clone_size: NA
j_call: TRBJ2-7
v_call: TRBV29-1

cdr3_aa: CASSIVMGRVNTEAFF
cdr3_nt: TGTGCCAGTAGTATCGTGATGGGTCGGGTGAACACTGAAGCTTTCTTT
d_call: NA
clone_size: NA
j_call: TRBJ1-1
v_call: TRBV19

cdr3_aa: CATQGLAKNIQYF
cdr3_nt: TGTGCCACCCAGGGACTAGCCAAAAACATTCAGTACTTC
d_call: NA
clone_size: NA
j_call: TRBJ2-4
v_call: TRBV19

cdr3_aa: CASSTPNIRSGLTDTQYF
cdr3_nt: TGTGCCAGCAGCACGCCCAATATACGTAGCGGGCTAACAGATACGCAGTATTTT
d_call: TRBD2
clone_size: NA
j_call: TRBJ2-3
v_call: TRBV9

cdr3_aa: CASSLIASSYEQYF
cdr3_nt: TGTGCCAGCAGCTTAATAGCGTCCTCCTACGAGCAGTACTTC
d_call: NA
clone_size: NA
j_call: TRBJ2-7
v_call: TRBV7-9

cdr3_aa: CSAVRAGGGYTF
cdr3_nt: TGCAGCGCGGTCCGGGCAGGCGGCGGCTACACCTTC
d_call: NA
clone_size: few
j_call: TRBJ1-2
v_call: TRBV29-1

cdr3_aa: CASSLTGSSYNEQFF
cdr3_nt: TGTGCCAGCAGCTTAACCGGGAGCTCCTACAATGAGCAGTTCTTC
d_call: NA
clone_size: NA
j_call: TRBJ2-1
v_call: TRBV7-3

cdr3_aa: CASSIGRGDTYNEQFF
cdr3_nt: TGTGCCAGTAGTATTGGCCGGGGGGACACCTACAATGAGCAGTTCTTC
d_call: NA
clone_size: NA
j_call: TRBJ2-1
v_call: TRBV19

cdr3_aa: CASSLTGGSGNTIYF
cdr3_nt: TGTGCCAGCAGCTTGACAGGGGGCTCTGGAAACACCATATATTTT
d_call: TRBD1
clone_size: NA
j_call: TRBJ1-3
v_call: TRBV7-9

cdr3_aa: CASSVGAGPSYNEQFF
cdr3_nt: TGTGCCAGCAGCGTAGGGGCGGGTCCTTCCTACAATGAGCAGTTCTTC
d_call: NA
clone_size: NA
j_call: TRBJ2-1
v_call: TRBV9

cdr3_aa: CASSSDGLSGQPQHF
cdr3_nt: TGTGCCAGCAGCTCCGACGGCCTGTCAGGTCAGCCCCAGCATTTT
d_call: NA
clone_size: NA
j_call: TRBJ1-5
v_call: TRBV5-6

cdr3_aa: CASSPGLGINQPQHF
cdr3_nt: TGCGCCAGCAGCCCGGGACTCGGGATCAATCAGCCCCAGCATTTT
d_call: NA
clone_size: NA
j_call: TRBJ1-5
v_call: TRBV5-1

cdr3_aa: CATKDPDRESTDTQYF
cdr3_nt: TGTGCCACTAAGGATCCAGACAGGGAGTCGACAGATACGCAGTATTTT
d_call: TRBD1
clone_size: NA
j_call: TRBJ2-3
v_call: TRBV10-3

cdr3_aa: CASSDHLSGYNEQFF
cdr3_nt: TGTGCCAGCAGTGATCATTTAAGTGGGTACAATGAGCAGTTCTTC
d_call: NA
clone_size: few
j_call: TRBJ2-1
v_call: TRBV6-4

cdr3_aa: CAWSRTGTSGMNTGELFF
cdr3_nt: TGTGCCTGGAGTAGAACCGGGACTAGCGGAATGAACACCGGGGAGCTGTTTTTT
d_call: TRBD2
clone_size: once
j_call: TRBJ2-2
v_call: TRBV30

cdr3_aa: CASSWGAAETQYF
cdr3_nt: TGTGCCAGCAGCTGGGGGGCAGCCGAGACCCAGTACTTC
d_call: NA
clone_size: NA
j_call: TRBJ2-5
v_call: TRBV7-6

cdr3_aa: CASSQVGQGARPQHF
cdr3_nt: TGTGCCAGCAGCCAAGTGGGTCAGGGGGCAAGGCCCCAGCATTTT
d_call: TRBD1
clone_size: NA
j_call: TRBJ1-5
v_call: TRBV4-2

cdr3_aa: CASSLGPGTLQHF
cdr3_nt: TGTGCCAGCAGCTTGGGGCCTGGGACACTCCAGCATTTT
d_call: NA
clone_size: NA
j_call: TRBJ1-5
v_call: TRBV11-2

cdr3_aa: CASSEGSQPQHF
cdr3_nt: TGTGCCAGCAGCGAAGGAAGTCAGCCCCAGCATTTT
d_call: NA
clone_size: few
j_call: TRBJ1-5
v_call: TRBV7-9

cdr3_aa: CASKDSSNTGELFF
cdr3_nt: TGTGCCAGCAAAGACAGTTCTAACACCGGGGAGCTGTTTTTT
d_call: NA
clone_size: NA
j_call: TRBJ2-2
v_call: TRBV28

cdr3_aa: CASSSWDTDYEQYF
cdr3_nt: TGCGCCAGCAGCTCATGGGACACCGACTACGAGCAGTACTTC
d_call: NA
clone_size: once
j_call: TRBJ2-7
v_call: TRBV5-1

cdr3_aa: CASSPSTSGVISTDTQYF
cdr3_nt: TGTGCCAGCTCACCATCGACTAGCGGGGTAATAAGCACAGATACGCAGTATTTT
d_call: TRBD2
clone_size: NA
j_call: TRBJ2-3
v_call: TRBV18